The entry that follows covers one TCR beta chain sequence. This entry belongs to a study of shared T cell receptors in the human thymus. Sequencing used immunoSEQ multiplex PCR; TCRdb keeps in-frame clones, though not all of them. Counted here are hundreds of thousands of clones, roughly 74% occurring once; the ten biggest clones make up around 0.013%. The same data also went into a second study, on human thymus T cells. From that second work: It looked as if thymic and blood repertoires used V and J genes in a biased way.

Sequences were obtained from thymocytes. The TCR was taken from a boy in the first two years of life with a congenital heart defect.

CDR3 nucleotides: TGTGCCAGCAGTGAAGCCAGGACTAGCGCGGGCACCGGGGAGCTGTTTTTT. Its protein product is CASSEARTSAGTGELFF. The chain is built from TRBV6-1 and TRBJ2-2; TRBD2 matches 9 bases. The CDR3 length is 17 residues. The V gene end was trimmed by 0 bases and the J gene end by 4 bases; junction bases not matched to a gene: 6. Per the germline V gene, CDR1 is MNHNS and CDR2 is SASEGT.